This TCR beta chain was profiled in a study of early T cells in non-severe SARS-CoV-2 infection. A single record per CDR3 protein comes from TCRdb applying MiXCR to the 5' RACE reads. Of 84,000 or so distinct CDR3 sequences listed, 13% to 15% are singletons. The CDR3 is made up of 15 amino acids. V lost 4 bases and J 0 bases, leaving 10 bases between the germline ends. Germline lookup yields CDR1 SGHTA and CDR2 FQGNSA. About this clonotype itself: Its antigen remains unidentified.

Study-wide results and limits: VDJdb-based annotation leaned toward anti-spike CD8 responses and missed private and CD4 specificities.

This TCR derives from an adult who was a healthcare worker with PCR-confirmed SARS-CoV-2 infection or an uninfected control (not recorded which). The genes are TRBV7-2 and TRBJ2-4; TRBD2 might be the D (5 bases). The sequencing sample was made of whole blood. DNA of the CDR3: TGTGCCAGCAGCTCCGACGGGATAGCCAAAAACATTCAGTACTTC. Residues: CASSSDGIAKNIQYF. The variable domain in full, completed from reference TRBV7-2 and TRBJ2-4, reads GAGVSQSPSNKVTEKGKDVELRCDPISGHTALYWYRQSLGQGLEFLIYFQGNSAPDKSGLPSDRFSAERTGGSVSTLTIQRTQQEDSAVYLCASSSDGIAKNIQYFGAGTRLSVL.